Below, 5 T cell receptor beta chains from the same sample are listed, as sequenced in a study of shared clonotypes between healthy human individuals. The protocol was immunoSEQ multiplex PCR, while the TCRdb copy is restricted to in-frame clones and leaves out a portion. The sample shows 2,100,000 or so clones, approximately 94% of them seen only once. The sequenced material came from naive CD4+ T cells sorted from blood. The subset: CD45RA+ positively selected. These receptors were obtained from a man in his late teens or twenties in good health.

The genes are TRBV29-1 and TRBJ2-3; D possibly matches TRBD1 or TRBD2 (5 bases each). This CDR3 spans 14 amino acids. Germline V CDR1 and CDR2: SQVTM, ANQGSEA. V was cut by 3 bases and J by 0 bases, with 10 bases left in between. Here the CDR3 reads CSVDGTDSTDTQYF. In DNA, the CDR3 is TGCAGCGTTGATGGGACGGATAGCACAGATACGCAGTATTTT.

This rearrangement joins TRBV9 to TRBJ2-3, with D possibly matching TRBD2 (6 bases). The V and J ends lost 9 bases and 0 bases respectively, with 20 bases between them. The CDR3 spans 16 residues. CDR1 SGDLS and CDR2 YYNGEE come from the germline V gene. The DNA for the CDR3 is TGTGCCACCACACCGGGAGTACAGGCTAGCACAGATACGCAGTATTTT. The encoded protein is CATTPGVQASTDTQYF.

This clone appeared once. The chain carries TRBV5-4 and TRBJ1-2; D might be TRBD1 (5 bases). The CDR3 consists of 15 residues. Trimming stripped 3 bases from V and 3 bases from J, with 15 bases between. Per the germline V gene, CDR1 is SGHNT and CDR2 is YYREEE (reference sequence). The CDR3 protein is CASSSPPGADYGYTF. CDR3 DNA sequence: TGTGCCAGCAGCTCTCCCCCCGGGGCCGACTATGGCTACACCTTC.

Here the CDR3 reads CASSFSDLSYNSPLHF. CDR3 sequence (DNA): TGTGCCAGCAGCTTCTCAGACCTCTCCTATAATTCACCCCTCCACTTT. This chain uses TRBV7-9 with TRBJ1-6; D not resolved. V lost 3 bases, J lost 0 bases, and 9 bases lay in between. Germline assignment: CDR1 SEHNR and CDR2 FQNEAQ (reference sequence). The CDR3 loop spans 16 amino acids.

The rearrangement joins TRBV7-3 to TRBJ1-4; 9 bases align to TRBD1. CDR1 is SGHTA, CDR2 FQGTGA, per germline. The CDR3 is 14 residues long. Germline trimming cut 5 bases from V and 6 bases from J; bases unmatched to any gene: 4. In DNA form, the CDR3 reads TGTGCCAGCAGCCCCCGGACAGGGGATGAAAAACTGTTTTTT. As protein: CASSPRTGDEKLFF.